These 25 T cell receptor beta chains were all obtained from the same sample, sequenced in a study of blood T cell repertoires in COVID-19 (dated by TCRdb to about 2020). The library relied on the immunoSEQ multiplex PCR assay. Drawn from immuneACCESS, this table holds only the in-frame rearrangements with V and J called that TCRdb kept. Clones are partly lost; checked studies trace under half to an unresolved V gene and leave the rest unexplained. The table for this sample lists approximately 180,000 clones; roughly 80% of them were counted only once. The ten largest account for around 12% of the sample. The material sequenced was peripheral blood. These receptors were taken from a woman of 80 years or more with COVID-19, enrolled during active disease.

The CDR3 region is CASSYETAMNTEAFF. In DNA form, the CDR3 reads TGTGCCAGCAGTTACGAGACAGCGATGAACACTGAAGCTTTCTTT. The rearrangement links TRBV28 to TRBJ1-1, with a tentative D call TRBD1 (5 bases). The CDR3 is 15 residues long. Trimming took off 4 bases at V and 0 bases at J, with 12 bases between the two ends. Germline V gene data show CDR1 as MDHEN and CDR2 as SYDVKM.

This sequence joins TRBV7-8 and TRBJ2-4; 8 bases agree with TRBD1. The CDR3 is 16 amino acids. V lost 5 bases to trimming and J lost 1 base; unmatched junction nucleotides: 7. Germline CDR1 reads SGHVS; CDR2 reads FQNEAQ. CDR3 in DNA: TGTGCCAGCAGCCCATGGACAGGGACGGCCAAAAACATTCAGTACTTC. Its translation is CASSPWTGTAKNIQYF.

The count of this clone is one. The V gene is TRBV19, the J gene TRBJ1-6; TRBD1 matches 9 bases. The CDR3 covers 16 residues. Germline-derived CDR1 and CDR2 are LNHDA and SQIVND (reference sequence). Trimming took 5 bases from V and 11 from J; bases not matched to a gene: 13. The CDR3 loop reads CASSSSGTGFVAPLHF. The CDR3 DNA sequence: TGTGCCAGTAGTTCATCCGGGACAGGGTTCGTCGCACCCCTCCACTTT.

The V call is TRBV7-9, the J call TRBJ2-7; D remains ambiguous. V lost 2 bases and J lost 3, with 8 bases in between. CDR1 and CDR2 (germline): SEHNR, FQNEAQ (reference sequence). This CDR3 region has 13 residues. The CDR3: CASSLIGSYEQYF. The CDR3 DNA sequence: TGTGCCAGCAGCTTAATTGGCAGCTACGAGCAGTACTTC.

This clone was seen only once. The chain has TRBV2 and TRBJ2-2; D is possibly TRBD1 (6 bases). Trimming left V 6 bases short and J 3 bases short, with 8 bases between. CDR3 size: 13 residues. CDR1 and CDR2 from the germline V gene are SNHLY and FYNNEI. CDR3 DNA: TGTGCCAGCAGACAGGGTCACACCGGGGAGCTGTTTTTT. It is translated as CASRQGHTGELFF.

The chain links TRBV9 to TRBJ2-3; D ambiguous. V was clipped by 2 bases and J by 6 bases, with 7 bases between them. From germline, CDR1 is SGDLS and CDR2 YYNGEE. The CDR3 contains 12 residues. CDR3 DNA sequence: TGTGCCAGCAGCGTGTCTTCTGATACGCAGTATTTT. Translation: CASSVSSDTQYF.

This clone occurred a few times. The J gene is TRBJ1-6, the V gene TRBV7-9, with 7 nucleotides matching TRBD1. The CDR3 loop spans 16 amino acids. The J segment lost 11 bases and the V segment lost 4 bases, leaving 14 bases of the junction unmatched. CDR1 SEHNR and CDR2 FQNEAQ come from the germline V gene (reference sequence). Here the CDR3 DNA reads TGTGCCAGCAGCTCCGGGGACCGACAGGGAGGCCCACCCCTCCACTTT. Translation gives CASSSGDRQGGPPLHF.

This chain connects TRBV7-9 to TRBJ1-5; D perhaps matches TRBD1 (6 bases). Germline values: CDR1 SEHNR, CDR2 FQNEAQ (reference sequence). The CDR3 loop spans 15 amino acids. The V gene lost 5 bases and the J gene lost 1 base, with 12 bases spanning the gap. The CDR3, as DNA: TGTGCCAGCAGCCTGACAGGAGCAAGCAATCAGCCCCAGCATTTT. It yields the protein CASSLTGASNQPQHF.

In its sample, this clone was seen a few times. This sequence joins TRBV10-3 and TRBJ1-5, with 7 bases matching TRBD1. This CDR3 has 13 amino acids. Trimming at V came to 7 bases and at J to 4 bases, leaving 4 bases not matched to a gene. Germline V lookup: CDR1 ENHRY, CDR2 SYGVKD. This CDR3 is CAINDRANQPQHF. CDR3 DNA: TGTGCCATCAACGACAGGGCGAATCAGCCCCAGCATTTT.

This clone was counted a few times. The chain recombines TRBV7-8 with TRBJ2-5; 9 bases are shared with TRBD2. The length of the CDR3 is 15 residues. Germline V gene data show CDR1 as SGHVS and CDR2 as FQNEAQ. V was pared by 10 bases and J by 1 base, with 10 bases of the junction left unmatched. The chain's CDR3 is CATSGRREGQETQYF. Written as DNA, the CDR3 is TGTGCCACCTCGGGTCGGCGGGAGGGCCAAGAGACCCAGTACTTC.

The genes are TRBV19 and TRBJ2-7; 10 nucleotides match TRBD2. The CDR3 runs 13 residues. With 4 bases clipped from V and 9 bases from J, the junction kept 6 bases outside the gene matches. Germline V gene sequence: CDR1 LNHDA, CDR2 SQIVND (reference sequence). The CDR3 sequence is CASSTAGGQGQYF. The CDR3 coding sequence is TGTGCCAGTAGTACAGCGGGGGGGCAGGGGCAGTACTTC.

This chain links TRBV11-2 with TRBJ2-7, with D possibly TRBD1 on 6 matching bases. This CDR3 is 14 amino acids long. The germline V gene encodes CDR1 SGHAT and CDR2 FQNNGV. V dropped 5 bases and J dropped 4 bases, with 15 bases sitting between them. CDR3 loop: CASSDLRDIYEQYF. The CDR3 nucleotides read TGTGCCAGCAGCGATCTCCGGGACATATACGAGCAGTACTTC.

The CDR3 is CASSLWTSGRHNEQFF. The CDR3, as DNA: TGCGCCAGCAGCCTGTGGACTAGCGGACGGCACAATGAGCAGTTCTTC. This chain connects TRBV5-1 to TRBJ2-1; 10 bases fit TRBD2. Germline V gives CDR1 SGHRS, CDR2 YFSETQ. V was pared by 4 bases and J by 5 bases, with 9 bases of the junction left unmatched. The CDR3 contains 16 residues.

This clone was seen a few times. The chain recombines TRBV6-5 with TRBJ1-3; D uncertain. The CDR3 extends over 15 amino acids. Trimming pared 0 bases from V and 0 bases from J, leaving 6 bases between. The germline V gene encodes CDR1 MNHEY and CDR2 SVGAGI. CDR3 sequence: CASSYSAVSGNTIYF. DNA for the CDR3: TGTGCCAGCAGTTACTCGGCGGTCTCTGGAAACACCATATATTTT.

The chain joins TRBV28 to TRBJ2-7, with a tentative D call TRBD1 (6 bases). Germline CDR1 is MDHEN and CDR2 is SYDVKM. CDR3 length equals 13 residues. V was pared by 5 bases and J by 3 bases, with 11 bases between. CDR3 in amino acids: CASSPLTGYEQYF. The CDR3 DNA is TGTGCCAGCAGTCCACTGACAGGCTACGAGCAGTACTTC.

The chain combines TRBV27 with TRBJ1-2, with a tentative D call TRBD1 (6 bases). The CDR3 covers 14 residues. V was clipped by 11 bases and J by 6 bases, with 22 bases between them. Germline V CDR1 and CDR2: MNHEY, SMNVEV (reference sequence). The CDR3 spells CAGSEGDIGHGYTF. The DNA of the CDR3 is TGTGCCGGATCGGAAGGGGACATTGGACATGGCTACACCTTC.

V gene TRBV3-1 (or the pseudogene TRBV3-2) combines with J gene TRBJ2-5; 8 bases fit TRBD1. In germline, CDR1 is LGHDT, CDR2 YNNKEL (reference sequence). The CDR3 is 14 amino acids. The V segment lost 3 bases and the J segment 5 bases; nucleotides outside the gene matches: 5. CDR3 region: CASSHQGAPETQYF. CDR3 coding DNA: TGTGCCAGCAGCCACCAGGGGGCTCCGGAGACCCAGTACTTC.

The chain employs TRBV28 and TRBJ1-5, with D maybe TRBD1 (6 bases). V lost 5 bases to trimming and J lost 6 bases, with 17 bases between them. The CDR3 contains 15 residues. Germline CDR1 and CDR2: MDHEN and SYDVKM. CDR3 amino acids: CASSGGGGGGQPQHF. DNA for the CDR3: TGTGCCAGCAGTGGGGGCGGCGGGGGCGGTCAGCCCCAGCATTTT.

The chain uses TRBV28 and TRBJ2-3; 13 bases fit TRBD2. The CDR3 totals 18 residues. Germline CDR1 is MDHEN and CDR2 is SYDVKM. The ends lost 3 bases at V and 0 bases at J; junction bases unmatched: 6. Here the CDR3 DNA reads TGTGCCAGCAGTTTCCGAGGGACTAGCGGGATTAGCACAGATACGCAGTATTTT. Its translation is CASSFRGTSGISTDTQYF.

The rearrangement joins TRBV19 to TRBJ1-2; 9 bases are a match to TRBD1. V trimming: 6 bases; J trimming: 3 bases; junction bases outside the gene matches: 11. From germline, CDR1 is LNHDA and CDR2 SQIVND (reference sequence). The length of the CDR3 is 16 residues. The CDR3 protein is CASRSGTGYWYYGYTF. The DNA for the CDR3 is TGTGCCAGTAGGTCCGGGACAGGGTATTGGTACTATGGCTACACCTTC.

J is TRBJ2-1 and V is TRBV11-3; TRBD2 matches at 11 bases. Germline V gene data show CDR1 as SGHNT and CDR2 as YENEEA. The CDR3 sequence is 16 residues long. Unmatched junction bases numbered 2, after V lost 0 bases and J lost 4 bases. The CDR3 DNA follows: TGTGCCAGCAGCTTAGATCGACTAGCGGGGTACAATGAGCAGTTCTTC. This sequence encodes CASSLDRLAGYNEQFF.

The V and J genes are TRBV5-4 and TRBJ2-2, with D perhaps TRBD2 (6 bases). V lost 3 bases and J 6 bases, leaving 12 bases between the germline ends. In germline, CDR1 is SGHNT, CDR2 YYREEE (reference sequence). The CDR3 is 14 residues long. Here the CDR3 reads CASSSRGEAGELFF. As DNA, the CDR3 is TGTGCCAGCAGCTCCCGCGGGGAGGCCGGGGAGCTGTTTTTT. Using reference TRBV5-4 and TRBJ2-2 for the parts outside the CDR3, the full variable domain is ETGVTQSPTHLIKTRGQQVTLRCSSQSGHNTVSWYQQALGQGPQFIFQYYREEENGRGNFPPRFSGLQFPNYSSELNVNALELDDSALYLCASSSRGEAGELFFGEGSRLTVL.

The rearrangement uses TRBV27 and TRBJ1-2; perhaps TRBD1 as D (6 bases). This CDR3 is built from 14 residues. V lost 3 bases and J 5 bases, leaving 13 bases between the germline ends. Germline CDR1 and CDR2: MNHEY and SMNVEV (reference sequence). CDR3 region: CASSLGGQPYGYTF. As DNA, the CDR3 is TGTGCCAGCAGTTTGGGGGGGCAGCCTTATGGCTACACCTTC.

The J gene is TRBJ1-2, the V gene TRBV13; D is undetermined. V was clipped by 2 bases and J by 4 bases, with 11 bases between them. Germline CDR1 and CDR2: PRHDT and FYEKMQ (reference sequence). The CDR3 is made up of 14 amino acids. CDR3 protein: CASSLSLDVYGYTF. The CDR3 bases are TGTGCCAGCAGCTTATCGTTAGATGTCTATGGCTACACCTTC.

This clone appeared a single time. This chain links TRBV4-3 with TRBJ2-1; the match to TRBD2 covers 8 bases. The germline CDR1 and CDR2 sequences are LGHNA and YSLEER. With 3 bases clipped from V and 2 bases from J, the junction kept 3 bases outside the gene matches. CDR3 size: 15 residues. The CDR3 DNA follows: TGCGCCAGCAGCCACGAGCGGGGGCCCTACAATGAGCAGTTCTTC. Protein product: CASSHERGPYNEQFF.